A selection of T cell receptor beta chains follows, all from one sample in a study of shared clonotypes between healthy human individuals. The repertoire was sequenced with immunoSEQ multiplex PCR; TCRdb's copy has only in-frame clones and lacks some. The sample contains about 800,000 clones, about 96% of which appear only once. Sequenced material: naive CD8+ T cells sorted from blood. Source of these receptors: a man aged 25-45 years in good health. CDR3s include the opening cysteine and the closing phenylalanine or tryptophan. Each record gives: clone size, D gene, V gene, J gene, CDR3 DNA, CDR3 protein. A D gene is named only where the DNA matches it firmly. Rows give clone size only sometimes, using once, few, many, or a class for an expanded clone.

clone size: -; D gene: TRBD2; V gene: TRBV5-4; J gene: TRBJ2-3; CDR3 DNA: TGTGCCAGCCGGCGGGAGGGATGGACAGATACGCAGTATTTT; CDR3 protein: CASRREGWTDTQYF
clone size: -; D gene: -; V gene: TRBV12-1; J gene: TRBJ2-7; CDR3 DNA: TGTGCCAGCAGCTTTGTAGGACTAGCGGGAACTTGCGAGCAGTACTTC; CDR3 protein: CASSFVGLAGTCEQYF
clone size: -; D gene: -; V gene: TRBV27; J gene: TRBJ2-3; CDR3 DNA: TGTGCCAGCAGCAACGTCTTGGGCACAGATACGCAGTATTTT; CDR3 protein: CASSNVLGTDTQYF
clone size: -; D gene: -; V gene: TRBV7-9; J gene: TRBJ1-1; CDR3 DNA: TGTGCCAGCAGCTTATCCGGGAACACTGAAGCTTTCTTT; CDR3 protein: CASSLSGNTEAFF
clone size: -; D gene: -; V gene: TRBV4-1; J gene: TRBJ2-7; CDR3 DNA: TGCGCCAGCAGCCAAGCGTTTACAGCGGTATACGAGCAGTACTTC; CDR3 protein: CASSQAFTAVYEQYF
clone size: -; D gene: TRBD1; V gene: TRBV27; J gene: TRBJ2-7; CDR3 DNA: TGTGCCAGCACAGAGACAGGGGGCGAGCAGTACTTC; CDR3 protein: CASTETGGEQYF
clone size: -; D gene: -; V gene: TRBV4-1; J gene: TRBJ1-1; CDR3 DNA: TGCGCCAGCAGCCTCAGGGATGGACAGCTTGAAGCTTTCTTT; CDR3 protein: CASSLRDGQLEAFF
clone size: -; D gene: -; V gene: TRBV28; J gene: TRBJ2-1; CDR3 DNA: TGTGCCAGCAGTTTTATGGGAGTGGGTAATGAGCAGTTCTTC; CDR3 protein: CASSFMGVGNEQFF
clone size: once; D gene: -; V gene: TRBV11-2; J gene: TRBJ1-1; CDR3 DNA: TGTGCCAGCAGCAGTCCGGGGACTGAAGCTTTCTTT; CDR3 protein: CASSSPGTEAFF
clone size: -; D gene: -; V gene: TRBV4-1; J gene: TRBJ2-7; CDR3 DNA: TGCGCCAGCAGCCAAACACTTGCCGCGTCCTACGAGCAGTACTTC; CDR3 protein: CASSQTLAASYEQYF
clone size: -; D gene: -; V gene: TRBV29-1; J gene: TRBJ1-5; CDR3 DNA: TGCAGCGTTGGCGGTGATAGCAATCAGCCCCAGCATTTT; CDR3 protein: CSVGGDSNQPQHF
clone size: -; D gene: -; V gene: TRBV11-2; J gene: TRBJ2-1; CDR3 DNA: TGTGCCAGCAGCGAGGACCCTAACCCCGATGAGCAGTTCTTC; CDR3 protein: CASSEDPNPDEQFF
clone size: -; D gene: -; V gene: TRBV30; J gene: TRBJ2-3; CDR3 DNA: TGTGCCCTGGGGGAGGATACGCAGTATTTT; CDR3 protein: CALGEDTQYF
clone size: -; D gene: TRBD2; V gene: TRBV29-1; J gene: TRBJ2-6; CDR3 DNA: TGCAGCGTTGTACTAGCGGGGGACTCTGGGGCCAACGTCCTGACTTTC; CDR3 protein: CSVVLAGDSGANVLTF
clone size: -; D gene: TRBD2; V gene: TRBV19; J gene: TRBJ2-1; CDR3 DNA: TGTGCCAGTAGTAAGACTAGCGGGAGTGGTTACAATGAGCAGTTCTTC; CDR3 protein: CASSKTSGSGYNEQFF
clone size: -; D gene: -; V gene: TRBV7-9; J gene: TRBJ2-3; CDR3 DNA: TGTGCCAGCAGCGGGCAGTCCCGACGGATCAGAACAGATACGCAGTATTTT; CDR3 protein: CASSGQSRRIRTDTQYF
clone size: -; D gene: TRBD1; V gene: TRBV7-8; J gene: TRBJ1-5; CDR3 DNA: TGTGCCAGCAGCTTAGGGACAGGGGGCAATCAGCCCCAGCATTTT; CDR3 protein: CASSLGTGGNQPQHF
clone size: once; D gene: TRBD1; V gene: TRBV7-9; J gene: TRBJ1-1; CDR3 DNA: TGTGCCAGCACAGCAGACGCGGGACAGCAGAACACTGAAGCTTTCTTT; CDR3 protein: CASTADAGQQNTEAFF
clone size: -; D gene: TRBD2; V gene: TRBV9; J gene: TRBJ2-1; CDR3 DNA: TGTGCCAGCAGCGTAGCTGGGTTGGCTAGCGGGGGGAATGAGCAGTTCTTC; CDR3 protein: CASSVAGLASGGNEQFF
clone size: -; D gene: TRBD1; V gene: TRBV6-6; J gene: TRBJ2-4; CDR3 DNA: TGTGCCAGCAGCCAAATATTAGAGACAGGGACCTTC; CDR3 protein: CASSQILETGTF
clone size: -; D gene: -; V gene: TRBV7-9; J gene: TRBJ2-1; CDR3 DNA: TGTGCCAGCAGCTTTCTGACTAGTGAGGGGGGTGAGCAGTTCTTC; CDR3 protein: CASSFLTSEGGEQFF
clone size: -; D gene: -; V gene: TRBV7-9; J gene: TRBJ1-3; CDR3 DNA: TGTGCCAGCAGCTTATCTAACTCTGGAAACACCATATATTTT; CDR3 protein: CASSLSNSGNTIYF
clone size: -; D gene: -; V gene: TRBV27; J gene: TRBJ2-2; CDR3 DNA: TGTGCCAGCAGACCCGCGCTGCAACAGGGATCCGGGGAGCTGTTTTTT; CDR3 protein: CASRPALQQGSGELFF
clone size: -; D gene: TRBD2; V gene: TRBV4-1; J gene: TRBJ2-5; CDR3 DNA: TGCGCCAGCAGCCAAGATATTTCTAGCGGAGAGACCCAGTACTTC; CDR3 protein: CASSQDISSGETQYF
clone size: -; D gene: -; V gene: TRBV29-1; J gene: TRBJ2-7; CDR3 DNA: TGCAGCGTTGAATTGGGGTACTACGAGCAGTACTTC; CDR3 protein: CSVELGYYEQYF
clone size: -; D gene: -; V gene: TRBV5-6; J gene: TRBJ2-1; CDR3 DNA: TGTGCCAGCAGCTCGGGGGTTTCGCAGTTCTTC; CDR3 protein: CASSSGVSQFF